Listed below are T cell receptor beta chains from one sample, sequenced in a study of blood T cell repertoires in COVID-19. Repertoires were generated with immunoSEQ multiplex PCR, while TCRdb's copy carries only in-frame clones and drops some. In the table there are over 150,000 clones, around 83% of which are singletons. The sequenced sample was peripheral blood. These receptors were obtained from a man aged 50-60 years with active or convalescent COVID-19. CDR3s leave out the opening cysteine and the closing phenylalanine or tryptophan.

V,J,CDR3
TRBV5-1,TRBJ1-4,ASSLVENEKLF
TRBV5-6,TRBJ2-5,ASSQIAGAQETQY
TRBV24-1,TRBJ2-7,ATSDLGGADEQY
TRBV9,TRBJ1-3,ASSRAGNTIY
TRBV29-1,TRBJ2-3,SVEGRGGVDTQY
TRBV7-2,TRBJ2-7,ASSLLDYSSGEQY
TRBV7-3,TRBJ2-1,ASSLDGRPYNEQF
TRBV6-5,TRBJ1-1,ASSYLQVNTEAF
TRBV5-6,TRBJ2-1,ASSLYSSGNQQF
TRBV19,TRBJ1-2,ASSIVGAGLGYT
TRBV11-3,TRBJ2-2,ASSSPTDLPLYGELF
TRBV7-9,TRBJ1-1,APQLRAMNTEAF
TRBV19,TRBJ1-2,ASSFPDRNYGYT
TRBV6-5,TRBJ2-2,ASSLLAANTGELF
TRBV4-2,TRBJ1-5,ASSPGTNRGNQPQH
TRBV2,TRBJ1-4,ASSESLGQGGNEKLF
TRBV5-1,TRBJ2-1,ASSLGVSRGNEQF
TRBV14,TRBJ1-2,ASSQDPQGGYT
TRBV4-3,TRBJ1-1,ASSQDGVSTEAF
TRBV2,TRBJ2-5,ASSGGTAPQETQY
TRBV18,TRBJ2-3,ASSPPTGGKSTDTQY
TRBV6-9,TRBJ1-1,ASSYGGTEAF
TRBV27,TRBJ2-7,ASSPLVQAYEQY
TRBV27,TRBJ2-3,ASSFRGQSTDTQY
TRBV6-5,TRBJ2-1,ASSPRDRGTDEQF
TRBV5-6,TRBJ2-7,ASSPTSGGKKYEQY
TRBV27,TRBJ2-1,ASSLPGLDYEQF
TRBV11-2,TRBJ2-7,ASSLEAGPPHEQY
TRBV7-6,TRBJ1-6,ASSPTRQGYNSPLH
TRBV28,TRBJ2-5,ASSSLAGGLRETQY
TRBV30,TRBJ1-5,AWSVRGYQPQH
TRBV7-2,TRBJ1-1,ASSLTAGGEAF
TRBV5-1,TRBJ1-2,ASRPRQGNGYT
TRBV5-1,TRBJ2-2,ASSLTSGSIGELF
TRBV5-1,TRBJ1-3,ASSLEAGVTGNTIY
TRBV9,TRBJ2-2,ASSVQAGGTGELF
TRBV7-2,TRBJ2-7,ASSYGGTRSYEQY